This T cell receptor beta chain came from a study of STAT3 mutations in large granular lymphocyte leukemia. A word on this clone: The antigen remains undetermined.

The repertoire was sequenced with immunoSEQ multiplex PCR; TCRdb's copy has only in-frame clones and lacks some. Altogether about 15,000 clones are present, 92% being singletons, with the ten largest covering approximately 10%. Germline V gene sequence: CDR1 LNHDA, CDR2 SQIVND (reference sequence). CDR3 length: 19 residues. V dropped 0 bases and J dropped 0 bases, with 15 bases sitting between them. Notes on the study in general: In about 30% of the 18 patients, new TCR clonotypes emerged after therapy. Sampling intervals varied between patients and samples. At least one immunodominant TCR beta clonotype appeared in every T-cell large granular lymphocyte leukemia patient.

The sequence was obtained from a woman aged 45-60 years with T-cell large granular lymphocyte leukemia. Some clones in this sample may be carry-over from other donors' samples. The chain joins TRBV19 to TRBJ2-6; D possibly corresponds to TRBD2 (6 bases). The specimen was peripheral blood mononuclear cells. The CDR3 region has the DNA TGTGCCAGTAGTATAGATCATTCGTGGGAGGTCTCTGGGGCCAACGTCCTGACTTTC. Residues: CASSIDHSWEVSGANVLTF.